This TCR beta chain was profiled in a study of T cell repertoires in cytomegalovirus infection (dated by TCRdb to between 2019 and 2020). Notes on the research overall: Alongside well-studied HLA-B-restricted epitopes, the peptide stimulations were aimed at recently identified HLA-C-restricted CMV epitopes, whose presentation resists viral immunomodulation. Donor HLA type was relevant to the analysis, as public TCR beta signatures indicated carriage of CMV infection together with the matching HLA type.

The run used an Illumina HiSeq 1500. The raw public data were reprocessed by TCRdb itself: fastp quality trimming at Q25, MiXCR clonotype calling, in-frame beta chains only. CDR3 protein duplicates are merged, each entry listing the most common genes and DNA. The table for this sample lists tens of thousands of distinct CDR3 sequences; approximately 43% of them were counted only once. Over 90% of the sample is in the top ten clones. What the work shows at the level of the full study, not this receptor alone: Cumulative frequency of public TCR beta family members discriminated carriers of CMV infection plus the relevant HLA type in this cohort and an independent approximately 350-donor cohort. The ex vivo response was dominated by HLA-C-restricted CMV-specific TCR beta clonotypes, which also provided the single most frequent clonotype in two of eight donors.

The table lists this clonotype with a count of one. Its antigen specificity is not known. One base away there is no much larger clone; base qualities are not given. One read offers little support. Here V drops 0 bases and J drops 3 bases, and the junction holds 9 bases not matched to any gene. CDR1 is given as SGHDT and CDR2 as YYEEEE, both from the germline V gene. Measured from the cysteine to the phenylalanine, the CDR3 is 18 residues long. The sequence is cut down to CDR3 DNA, 54 bases in frame from base 1. The treatment or condition tag for this specimen amounts to: in vitro stimulation with specific CMV peptide epitopes to enrich CMV-specific T cells.

This specimen consisted of CD8+ T cells from cultured PBMCs, obtained from culture after CMV antigen stimulation. The receptor comes from a human donor in good health (CMV status not recorded). Some clones in this sample may be carry-over from other donors' samples. In this chain, TRBV5-6 is recombined with TRBJ2-1; 10 central nucleotides agree with TRBD2. The base sequence is TGTGCCAGCAGCTTGGCGGGGCCGCTAGCGGGAGTCTACAATGAGCAGTTCTTC. Its amino acids are CASSLAGPLAGVYNEQFF.